The clone carrying this T cell receptor beta chain was observed once. Its antigen is unidentified. A universal primer site was created by template switching, with the cDNA bearing unique molecular identifiers. TCRdb re-derived calls from the 5' RACE reads in MiXCR, one entry per CDR3 protein. The table has 500,000 to 650,000 distinct CDR3 sequences, more than 20% seen once. These data originate in a study of identical twins. Study-wide findings and caveats: A lower insertion count was a feature of abundant cord blood beta clonotypes, with no such feature in memory repertoires. There was an excess of low generation probability in the out-of-frame alpha sequences that twins shared. A partial confounding effect on zero-insertion analyses could come from invariant MAIT and iNKT cells.

The CDR3 covers 16 residues. The J segment lost 4 bases and the V segment lost 0 bases, leaving 10 bases of the junction unmatched. Germline CDR1 and CDR2: DFQATT and SNEGSKA (reference sequence). This sample was also put to use in a study of yellow fever vaccine responses in identical twins.

The receptor was isolated from a woman aged 18-30 years in good health. Material for sequencing was CD4+ T cells sorted from blood. The chain combines TRBV20-1 with TRBJ2-5; 8 bases align to TRBD2. DNA for the CDR3: TGCAGTGCTAGAGATCTCGGTAGCGGGGTAAGAGAGACCCAGTACTTC. This codes for CSARDLGSGVRETQYF.